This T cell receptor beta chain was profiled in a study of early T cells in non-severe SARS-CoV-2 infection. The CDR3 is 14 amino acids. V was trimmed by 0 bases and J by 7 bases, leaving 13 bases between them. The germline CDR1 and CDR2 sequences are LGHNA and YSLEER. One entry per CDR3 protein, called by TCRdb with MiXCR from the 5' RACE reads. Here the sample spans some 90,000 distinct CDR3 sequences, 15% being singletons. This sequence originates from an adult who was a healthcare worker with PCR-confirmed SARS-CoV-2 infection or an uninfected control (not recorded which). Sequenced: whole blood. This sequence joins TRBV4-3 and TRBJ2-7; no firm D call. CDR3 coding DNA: TGCGCCAGCAGCCAAGATTGGTGGGGAAGTGAGCAGTACTTC. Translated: CASSQDWWGSEQYF.